The 9 T cell receptor beta chains listed next were all sequenced from one sample in a study of somatic mutations in cytotoxic T cells in rheumatoid arthritis. Here immunoSEQ multiplex PCR was the method, and the copy in TCRdb shows in-frame clones only, minus some. The table lists approximately 13,000 clones, over 70% of them singletons, with around 27% in the top ten. The sequenced sample was CD8+ T cells sorted from blood. The source of these receptors is an adult with rheumatoid arthritis.

The V gene is TRBV7-8, the J gene TRBJ1-6, with a weak D call TRBD1 (5 bases). V lost 5 bases and J 10 bases, leaving 15 bases between the germline ends. The CDR3 is made up of 14 amino acids. CDR1 and CDR2 (germline): SGHVS, FQNEAQ. CDR3 bases: TGTGCCAGCAGCGTAACAGGCCCGGGGTCACCCCTCCACTTT. This gives the protein CASSVTGPGSPLHF.

J is TRBJ2-2 and V is TRBV9, with 16 bases lining up with TRBD2. Germline V gene sequence: CDR1 SGDLS, CDR2 YYNGEE. Trimming cost V 0 bases and J 6 bases; bases outside gene matches: 5. CDR3 length equals 18 residues. CDR3 nucleotides: TGTGCCAGCAGCGTAGAGGGACTAGCGGGGGGGCTTGCCGGGGAGCTGTTTTTT. It yields the protein CASSVEGLAGGLAGELFF.

The rearrangement uses TRBV30 and TRBJ1-2; D call uncertain. This CDR3 has 11 amino acids. V was trimmed by 3 bases and J by 5 bases, leaving 7 bases between them. Germline assignment: CDR1 GTSNPN and CDR2 SVGIG (reference sequence). CDR3 in DNA: TGTGCCTGGAGGAGCGGTTATGGCTACACCTTC. This gives the protein CAWRSGYGYTF.

The chain is built from TRBV4-1 and TRBJ1-2; D is perhaps TRBD1 (6 bases). With 1 base removed from V and 7 bases from J, the gap between germline ends came to 13 bases. Germline loops: CDR1 MGHRA, CDR2 YSYEKL. The CDR3 extends over 14 amino acids. CDR3 nucleotide sequence: TGCGCCAGCAGCCAAGCCGGGGGCCCTGGTGGCTACACCTTC. Its translation is CASSQAGGPGGYTF.

The rearrangement links TRBV14 to TRBJ2-7; 7 positions match TRBD1. In germline, CDR1 is SGHDN, CDR2 FVKESK. The CDR3 is made up of 14 amino acids. V was pared by 3 bases and J by 3 bases, with 5 bases of the junction left unmatched. The CDR3 region has the DNA TGTGCCAGCAGCCACCGGGACAGCCTCTACGAGCAGTACTTC. The encoded protein is CASSHRDSLYEQYF.

This clone was seen once. The chain joins TRBV6-1 to TRBJ2-3; D uncertain. Trimming pared 6 bases from V and 5 bases from J, leaving 15 bases between. This CDR3 contains 14 residues. The V gene's germline CDR1 is MNHNS and CDR2 SASEGT. The CDR3 coding sequence is TGTGCCAGCAGCCTTAAGGTAGTAGGAGATACGCAGTATTTT. Amino acid sequence: CASSLKVVGDTQYF.

The chain employs TRBV27 and TRBJ2-3; possible D gene TRBD2, 6 bases. The CDR3 sequence is 17 residues long. Between the trimmed V and J ends, which lost 5 bases and 2 bases, there was a span of 20 bases. The V gene's germline CDR1 is MNHEY and CDR2 SMNVEV (reference sequence). DNA for the CDR3: TGTGCCAGCAGTCGCCCCCGGATCGCGGGGTACACAGATACGCAGTATTTT. Its translation: CASSRPRIAGYTDTQYF.

The rearrangement joins TRBV2 to TRBJ1-2; TRBD1 might be the D (5 bases). V lost 7 bases, J lost 7 bases, and 19 bases lay in between. Germline loops: CDR1 SNHLY, CDR2 FYNNEI. This CDR3 contains 14 residues. In DNA form, the CDR3 reads TGTGCCAGCATCAAACCGTCTCCTAGGGGTGGCTACACCTTC. Translated: CASIKPSPRGGYTF.

The gene calls are TRBV28 and TRBJ2-5; D unresolved. Germline-derived CDR1 and CDR2 are MDHEN and SYDVKM. The CDR3 is made up of 14 amino acids. V was shortened by 10 bases and J by 4 bases, with 19 bases between the two germline ends. CDR3 in amino acids: CATIISVGGETQYF. Written as DNA, the CDR3 is TGTGCCACCATAATAAGTGTTGGCGGAGAGACCCAGTACTTC.